Many counts were recorded for the clone carrying this T cell receptor (beta chain). This CDR3 has 19 amino acids. Preparation of the TCRbeta library used unique molecular identifiers. TCRdb redid the calling of the PCR reads with MiXCR, one entry per CDR3 protein. The repertoire consists of about 440,000 distinct CDR3 sequences, with 43% occurring once and the leading ten covering approximately 25%. This specimen comes from a study of T-cell reconstitution after alpha-beta-depleted transplantation in children. The receptor's source is a girl aged 2 to 9 with aplastic anemia, due to receive a stem cell transplant. This sample comprised PBMCs, obtained before TCRalphabeta/CD19-depleted stem cell transplant. V usage is TRBV21-1 and J usage is TRBJ2-7; the D call TRBD1 from the table was never checked on the DNA. TRBV21-1 is an annotated pseudogene. This chain's CDR3 is CASSLPRWGWTVSSYEQYF. The CDR3 nucleotides read TGTGCCAGCAGCCTCCCTCGGTGGGGTTGGACAGTTTCCTCCTACGAGCAGTACTTC.